Below are 8 T cell receptor beta chains sequenced from a single sample in a study of immune heterogeneity within non-small cell lung tumors. As template, the study used bulk tumor genomic DNA at roughly 550 ng per sample. Primary tumors were biopsied several times each, far apart, intraoperatively. Curative operations were performed on patients who had untreated, newly diagnosed non-small cell lung cancer. TCR beta CDR3 was amplified by multiplex PCR, first round 10 cycles, 32 V and 13 J primers. TCRdb recomputed calls from the multiplex PCR reads with MiXCR, one row per CDR3 protein. The sample has 22,000 or so distinct CDR3 sequences; around a quarter are singletons. Sequencing used lung tumor tissue. The source of these receptors is a man in his forties with non-small cell lung cancer.

This clonotype has ten or more counts. The chain uses TRBV3-1 and TRBJ1-3; D uncertain. V was shortened by 7 bases and J by 0 bases, with 7 bases between the two germline ends. The CDR3 spans 13 residues. CDR1 and CDR2 (germline): LGHDT, YNNKEL (reference sequence). The CDR3, as DNA: TGTGCCAGCAAAGGAGTCTCTGGAAACACCATATATTTT. The encoded protein is CASKGVSGNTIYF.

This clonotype was recorded many times. The J gene is TRBJ2-7, the V gene TRBV19; tentative D call: TRBD2 (6 bases). The V gene lost 2 bases and the J gene lost 3 bases, with 17 bases spanning the gap. From germline, CDR1 is LNHDA and CDR2 SQIVND (reference sequence). The CDR3 is made up of 16 amino acids. CDR3 sequence (DNA): TGTGCCAGTAGTATAACCGGCGGAGGGCAAATCTACGAGCAGTACTTC. This sequence encodes CASSITGGGQIYEQYF.

As regards this clonotype: Possible read error: a much larger clone is one base away. The chain employs TRBV25-1 and TRBJ2-7; D perhaps matches TRBD2 (5 bases). Germline-derived CDR1 and CDR2 are MGHDK and SYGVNS. Trimming pared 6 bases from V and 0 bases from J, leaving 15 bases between. The CDR3 has 15 amino acids. The CDR3 DNA reads TGTGCCAGCAGACGTTCGGACTGGAGCTCCTACGAGCAGTACTTC. This gives the protein CASRRSDWSSYEQYF.

This clonotype was observed many times. V gene TRBV15 combines with J gene TRBJ1-2; 7 bases fit TRBD1. V dropped 0 bases and J dropped 3; count of bases not matched to a gene: 7. This CDR3 is built from 16 residues. Per the germline V gene, CDR1 is LNHNV and CDR2 is YYDKDF (reference sequence). The CDR3 sequence: CATSRDPQGYDYGYTF. The DNA for the CDR3 is TGTGCCACCAGCAGAGATCCACAGGGGTATGACTATGGCTACACCTTC.

This clonotype came up many times. This chain connects TRBV5-1 to TRBJ2-7, with D hard to call. The germline V gene encodes CDR1 SGHRS and CDR2 YFSETQ. The CDR3 totals 12 residues. V was trimmed by 0 bases and J by 2 bases, leaving 3 bases between them. The CDR3 coding sequence is TGCGCCAGCAGCTTGGACACCTACGAGCAGTACTTC. It yields the protein CASSLDTYEQYF.

This clonotype is categorized as medium-sized (0.01 to 0.1%). V usage is TRBV5-1 and J usage is TRBJ1-2; D is unresolved. The CDR3 consists of 14 residues. Germline V gene sequence: CDR1 SGHRS, CDR2 YFSETQ. Trimming cost V 0 bases and J 7 bases, with 13 bases left between them. CDR3 DNA sequence: TGCGCCAGCAGCTTGGATGGGGATTCCGCTGGCTACACCTTC. It yields the protein CASSLDGDSAGYTF.

V gene TRBV12-3 or TRBV12-4 combines with J gene TRBJ1-5; maybe TRBD1 (5 bases). Trimming took 1 base from V and 2 from J, leaving 9 bases between them. The CDR3 runs to 15 residues. In nucleotides, the CDR3 is TGTGCCAGCAGTTTAGGGGGCTGTGGCAATCAGCCCCAGCATTTT. Protein: CASSLGGCGNQPQHF.

The sample holds a few counts of this clonotype. The chain combines TRBV5-5 with TRBJ1-1; tentatively, D is TRBD1 (5 bases). The V gene's germline CDR1 is SGHKS and CDR2 YYEKEE (reference sequence). This CDR3 comprises 13 residues. V dropped 5 bases and J dropped 6 bases, with 14 bases sitting between them. The CDR3 reads CASSTVGVAEAFF. Written as DNA, the CDR3 is TGTGCCAGCAGTACGGTGGGGGTTGCTGAAGCTTTCTTT.